The source of this T cell receptor (beta chain) is a study of blood T cells in healthy people across ages. Overall study context: About one barcoded beta molecule per two T cells was captured by template switching.

This clonotype was detected many times. With a J-beta primer mix and a sample-barcoded 5' primer, a second PCR ran about 7 to 12 cycles. TCRdb redid the calling of the 5' RACE reads with MiXCR, one entry per CDR3 protein. The data contain some 1 million distinct CDR3 sequences, more than 35% of them singletons. Researchers report isolating at least 6.5 million PBMCs per sample. CDR3 length: 12 residues. V was cut by 6 bases and J by 12 bases, with 18 bases left in between. In germline, CDR1 is MNHEY, CDR2 SVGEGT. Material: blood. This receptor was obtained from a woman in her sixties in good health. The rearrangement links TRBV6-2 or TRBV6-3 to TRBJ2-7; the D gene is possibly TRBD2 (6 bases). CDR3 nucleotide sequence: TGTGCCAGCAGAACCTCTCCGGGACTGGCGTACTTC. Its translation is CASRTSPGLAYF.